The 13 T cell receptor beta chains below all came from one sample that was sequenced in a study of beta chain features in type 1 diabetes. Their recognized antigens are unknown. Regarding the study as a whole: TCRB CDR3s from Type 1 diabetes patients were moderately but significantly shorter in all four CD4+ subsets.

The study reverse transcribed the entire isolated RNA, so it sequenced expressed TCRB transcripts. Repertoires were generated with immunoSEQ multiplex PCR, while TCRdb's copy carries only in-frame clones and drops some. The sample has roughly 240,000 clones, around 22% seen once. Sequencing used naive CD4+ T cells from blood. Every receptor here comes from a woman aged 25 to 39 with type 1 diabetes.

J is TRBJ2-1 and V is TRBV5-6; D possibly corresponds to TRBD2 (5 bases). CDR1 and CDR2 from the germline V gene are SGHDT and YYEEEE. The CDR3 runs to 13 residues. Deletions cut 5 bases from V and 0 bases from J, with 6 bases between. The DNA of the CDR3 is TGTGCCAGCAGGGACTTCTCCTACAATGAGCAGTTCTTC. Protein sequence: CASRDFSYNEQFF.

This chain uses TRBV29-1 with TRBJ1-2; TRBD1 matches 9 bases. Germline CDR1 SQVTM, CDR2 ANQGSEA. V gave up 8 bases and J gave up 3 bases; unmatched junction bases: 7. This CDR3 spans 13 amino acids. The DNA of the CDR3 is TGCAGCCTGCGACAGGGGGTTGACTATGGCTACACCTTC. Its protein product is CSLRQGVDYGYTF. Combining the CDR3 with reference TRBV29-1 and TRBJ1-2 gives the whole variable domain SAVISQKPSRDICQRGTSLTIQCQVDSQVTMMFWYRQQPGQSLTLIATANQGSEATYESGFVIDKFPISRPNLTFSTLTVSNMSPEDSSIYLCSLRQGVDYGYTFGSGTRLTVV.

This clone was observed a handful of times. The rearrangement joins TRBV4-1 to TRBJ2-1, with TRBD2 matching 8 bases. The CDR3 has 15 residues. Germline values: CDR1 MGHRA, CDR2 YSYEKL. The trim removed 1 base at V and 8 bases at J, leaving 7 bases unmatched. As DNA, the CDR3 is TGCGCCAGCAGCCAAGCTGGGACTAGACTTCATGAGCAGTTCTTC. It specifies CASSQAGTRLHEQFF.

This clone was counted only a few times. The J gene is TRBJ2-7, the V gene TRBV19, with 7 bases aligning to TRBD2. Losses at the gene ends were 1 base for V and 3 bases for J; bases not matched to a gene: 3. Germline V gene data show CDR1 as LNHDA and CDR2 as SQIVND (reference sequence). The CDR3 loop spans 14 amino acids. Here the CDR3 reads CASSIGQRGYEQYF. The CDR3 nucleotides are TGTGCCAGTAGTATAGGACAGCGGGGCTACGAGCAGTACTTC.

This clone has just a few counts. The chain is built from TRBV9 and TRBJ1-3; D remains ambiguous. Germline V gene lookup returns CDR1 SGDLS and CDR2 YYNGEE. V lost 0 bases and J 4 bases, leaving 5 bases between the germline ends. This CDR3 spans 13 amino acids. The CDR3 sequence is CASSVDSGNTIYF. The CDR3 bases are TGTGCCAGCAGCGTAGACAGCGGAAACACCATATATTTT. The entire variable domain, with the rest obtained from reference TRBV9 and TRBJ1-3, is as follows: DSGVTQTPKHLITATGQRVTLRCSPRSGDLSVYWYQQSLDQGLQFLIQYYNGEERAKGNILERFSAQQFPDLHSELNLSSLELGDSALYFCASSVDSGNTIYFGEGSWLTVV.

This clone was detected only a few times. Other DNA sequences within the sample encode an identical CDR3. V gene TRBV15 combines with J gene TRBJ2-5, with D perhaps TRBD2 (5 bases). CDR1 LNHNV and CDR2 YYDKDF come from the germline V gene (reference sequence). This CDR3 spans 14 amino acids. Trimming removed 5 bases at V and 1 base at J, with 11 bases between. Here the CDR3 DNA reads TGTGCCACCAGCCGCGATAGCGCCCAAGAGACCCAGTACTTC. Translating gives CATSRDSAQETQYF.

V and J are TRBV5-4 and TRBJ1-4; 11 positions agree with TRBD1. CDR3 length: 16 residues. Germline V gene lookup returns CDR1 SGHNT and CDR2 YYREEE (reference sequence). V was pared by 4 bases and J by 8 bases, with 10 bases of the junction left unmatched. The CDR3 DNA sequence: TGTGCCAGCAGCAAGGTGGGGGGACAGGGGGGCGAAAAACTGTTTTTT. Encoded protein: CASSKVGGQGGEKLFF.

The chain recombines TRBV30 with TRBJ1-1; 8 bases are shared with TRBD1. The germline CDR1 and CDR2 sequences are GTSNPN and SVGIG (reference sequence). There are 13 residues in the CDR3. The V segment lost 2 bases and the J segment 5 bases; nucleotides outside the gene matches: 4. The CDR3 here is CAWSQGAMTEAFF. The DNA of the CDR3 is TGTGCCTGGAGTCAGGGGGCAATGACTGAAGCTTTCTTT.

This clone was observed a handful of times. The gene calls are TRBV29-1 and TRBJ1-5; the D is unclear. CDR1 SQVTM and CDR2 ANQGSEA come from the germline V gene. The CDR3 is made up of 15 amino acids. With 7 bases removed from V and 5 bases from J, the gap between germline ends came to 21 bases. CDR3 DNA: TGCAGCGCCGTCTCGGGTTCGGCCCCGGATCAGCCCCAGCATTTT. This codes for CSAVSGSAPDQPQHF.

This clone was seen a few times. The rearrangement joins TRBV30 to TRBJ2-5; D possibly corresponds to TRBD2 (6 bases). The length of the CDR3 is 12 residues. V was clipped by 3 bases and J by 4 bases, with 9 bases between them. Germline CDR1 reads GTSNPN; CDR2 reads SVGIG (reference sequence). The chain's CDR3 is CAWRGSGETQYF. CDR3 in DNA: TGTGCCTGGAGAGGTAGCGGAGAGACCCAGTACTTC. The full variable domain, its missing parts supplied by reference TRBV30 and TRBJ2-5, is SQTIHQWPATLVQPVGSPLSLECTVEGTSNPNLYWYRQAAGRGLQLLFYSVGIGQISSEVPQNLSASRPQDRQFILSSKKLLLSDSGFYLCAWRGSGETQYFGPGTRLLVL.

The genes are TRBV29-1 and TRBJ2-5, with 10 positions matching TRBD1. This CDR3 contains 13 residues. Germline V CDR1 and CDR2: SQVTM, ANQGSEA. V shed 7 bases and J 2 bases; nucleotides not matched to a gene: 4. This CDR3 reads CSGDRGTQETQYF. CDR3 DNA sequence: TGCAGCGGGGACAGGGGAACACAAGAGACCCAGTACTTC. The complete variable domain, with remaining parts taken from reference TRBV29-1 and TRBJ2-5, reads SAVISQKPSRDICQRGTSLTIQCQVDSQVTMMFWYRQQPGQSLTLIATANQGSEATYESGFVIDKFPISRPNLTFSTLTVSNMSPEDSSIYLCSGDRGTQETQYFGPGTRLLVL.

A few counts support this clone. The chain recombines TRBV5-4 with TRBJ2-7; 9 nucleotides match TRBD1. After removal of 1 base from V and 3 bases from J, the junction contained 5 bases not matched to a gene. The CDR3 extends over 15 amino acids. CDR1 SGHNT and CDR2 YYREEE come from the germline V gene (reference sequence). CDR3 protein: CASSLPGTGIYEQYF. CDR3 bases: TGTGCCAGCAGCTTGCCTGGGACAGGGATCTACGAGCAGTACTTC.

This clone has only a few counts. The CDR3 DNA sequence: TGCGCCAGCAGCCATCCAGACAGGGGACGGCAGTTCTTC. Translated, it gives CASSHPDRGRQFF. The rearrangement joins TRBV4-1 to TRBJ2-1; TRBD1 aligns across 8 bases. CDR3 size: 13 residues. Germline V gives CDR1 MGHRA, CDR2 YSYEKL. V gave up 3 bases and J gave up 12 bases; unmatched junction bases: 7.